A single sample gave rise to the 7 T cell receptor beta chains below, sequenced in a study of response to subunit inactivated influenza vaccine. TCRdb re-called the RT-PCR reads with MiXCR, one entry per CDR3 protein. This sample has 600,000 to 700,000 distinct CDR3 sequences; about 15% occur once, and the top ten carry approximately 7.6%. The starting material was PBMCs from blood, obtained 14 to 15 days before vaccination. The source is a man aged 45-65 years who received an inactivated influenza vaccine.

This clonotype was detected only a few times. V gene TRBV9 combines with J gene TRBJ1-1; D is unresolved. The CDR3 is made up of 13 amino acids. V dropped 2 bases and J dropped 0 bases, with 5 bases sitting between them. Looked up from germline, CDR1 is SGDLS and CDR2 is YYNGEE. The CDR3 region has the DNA TGTGCCAGCAGCGTGCACTTGAACACTGAAGCTTTCTTT. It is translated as CASSVHLNTEAFF.

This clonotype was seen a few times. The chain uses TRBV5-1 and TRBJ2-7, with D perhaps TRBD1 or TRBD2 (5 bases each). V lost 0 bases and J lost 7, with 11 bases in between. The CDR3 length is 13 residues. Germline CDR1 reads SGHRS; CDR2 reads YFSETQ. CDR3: CASSLGGVGEQYF. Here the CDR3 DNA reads TGCGCCAGCAGCTTGGGAGGGGTCGGGGAGCAGTACTTC.

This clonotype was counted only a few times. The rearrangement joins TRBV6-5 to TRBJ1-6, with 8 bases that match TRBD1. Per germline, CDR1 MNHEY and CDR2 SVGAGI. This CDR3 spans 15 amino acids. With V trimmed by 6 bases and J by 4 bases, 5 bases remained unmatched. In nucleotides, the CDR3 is TGTGCCAGCAGGTTACAGGGGGGGTATAATTCACCCCTCCACTTT. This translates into CASRLQGGYNSPLHF.

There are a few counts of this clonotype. CDR3 protein: CASSLSTRDNEQFF. For the CDR3, the DNA is TGTGCCAGCAGCTTGTCCACCAGGGACAATGAGCAGTTCTTC. The rearrangement joins TRBV7-2 to TRBJ2-1; maybe TRBD1 (5 bases). Trimming took off 3 bases at V and 5 bases at J, with 11 bases between the two ends. The CDR3 loop spans 14 amino acids. The germline CDR1 and CDR2 sequences are SGHTA and FQGNSA.

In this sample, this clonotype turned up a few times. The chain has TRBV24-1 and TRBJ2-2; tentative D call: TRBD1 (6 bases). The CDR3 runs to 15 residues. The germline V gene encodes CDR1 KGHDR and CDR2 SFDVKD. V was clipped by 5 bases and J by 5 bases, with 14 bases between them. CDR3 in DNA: TGTGCCACCAGTGGTACAGGGACGGCGACCGGGGAGCTGTTTTTT. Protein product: CATSGTGTATGELFF.

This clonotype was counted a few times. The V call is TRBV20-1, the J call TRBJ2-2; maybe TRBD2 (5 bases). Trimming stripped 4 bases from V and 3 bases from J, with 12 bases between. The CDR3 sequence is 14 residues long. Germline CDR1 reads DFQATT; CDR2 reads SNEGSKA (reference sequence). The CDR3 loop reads CSAKTRPYTGELFF. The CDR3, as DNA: TGCAGTGCTAAAACTAGACCTTACACCGGGGAGCTGTTTTTT.

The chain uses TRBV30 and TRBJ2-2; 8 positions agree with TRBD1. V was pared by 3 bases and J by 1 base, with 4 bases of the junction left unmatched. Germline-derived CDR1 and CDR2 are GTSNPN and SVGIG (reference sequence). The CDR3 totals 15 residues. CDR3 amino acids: CAWRAGGLNTGELFF. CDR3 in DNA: TGTGCCTGGAGAGCAGGGGGCCTGAACACCGGGGAGCTGTTTTTT.